A selection of T cell receptor beta chains follows, all from one sample in a study of blood T cell repertoires in COVID-19. The method was immunoSEQ multiplex PCR; TCRdb's version includes in-frame clones alone and lacks a portion of them. The table shows 120,000 to 150,000 clones, with roughly 84% occurring only once. Sequencing used peripheral blood. These TCRs come from a man in his thirties or forties with COVID-19, enrolled during active disease. Each CDR3 is given with its conserved first and last residue. D genes are given only for firm matches. Part of the rows lack a size; the others show once, few, many or a class for expanded clones.

J: TRBJ2-3; size: once; D: TRBD1; V: TRBV7-7; CDR3: CASSLGQALTDTQYF; DNA: TGTGCTAGCAGCTTGGGACAGGCGCTCACAGATACGCAGTATTTT
J: TRBJ2-1; size: .; D: TRBD2; V: TRBV7-7; CDR3: CASSLSGLAGDEQFF; DNA: TGTGCTAGCAGCTTATCAGGACTAGCGGGGGATGAGCAGTTCTTC
J: TRBJ2-2; size: .; D: TRBD1; V: TRBV9; CDR3: CASSVGKDRGNTGELFF; DNA: TGTGCCAGCAGCGTAGGAAAGGACAGGGGAAACACCGGGGAGCTGTTTTTT
J: TRBJ1-1; size: few; D: .; V: TRBV2; CDR3: CASRRQGTTEAFF; DNA: TGTGCCAGCAGACGGCAGGGGACCACTGAAGCTTTCTTT
J: TRBJ2-7; size: .; D: .; V: TRBV11-2; CDR3: CASSLGGRAYEQYF; DNA: TGTGCCAGCAGCTTAGGGGGCAGGGCCTACGAGCAGTACTTC
J: TRBJ1-1; size: few; D: TRBD1; V: TRBV2; CDR3: CASTRGADTEAFF; DNA: TGTGCCAGCACCAGGGGGGCGGACACTGAAGCTTTCTTT
J: TRBJ1-2; size: once; D: .; V: TRBV12-3/TRBV12-4; CDR3: CASRLNYGYTF; DNA: TGTGCCAGCAGACTGAACTATGGCTACACCTTC
J: TRBJ2-5; size: .; D: TRBD1; V: TRBV10-2; CDR3: CASEDRGLETQYF; DNA: TGCGCCAGCGAAGACAGGGGGCTGGAGACCCAGTACTTC
J: TRBJ2-7; size: .; D: TRBD2; V: TRBV6-2/TRBV6-3; CDR3: CASSSSGIYEQYF; DNA: TGTGCCAGCAGTTCTAGCGGGATCTACGAGCAGTACTTC
J: TRBJ2-7; size: few; D: TRBD2; V: TRBV29-1; CDR3: CSVLNPSGSYEQYF; DNA: TGCAGCGTTCTCAACCCTAGCGGGAGCTACGAGCAGTACTTC
J: TRBJ2-1; size: .; D: TRBD2; V: TRBV3-1/TRBV3-2; CDR3: CASSRLTSGRAREQFF; DNA: TGTGCCAGCAGCCGCCTGACTAGCGGGAGGGCCCGGGAGCAGTTCTTC
J: TRBJ1-2; size: few; D: .; V: TRBV6-5; CDR3: CASRAEGGYTF; DNA: TGTGCCAGCAGAGCCGAGGGTGGCTACACCTTC
J: TRBJ1-5; size: .; D: .; V: TRBV5-8; CDR3: CASSLVDGGPQHF; DNA: TGTGCCAGCAGCTTGGTCGACGGGGGGCCCCAGCATTTT
J: TRBJ2-1; size: .; D: TRBD2; V: TRBV2; CDR3: CASSQQGTSGRNEQFF; DNA: TGTGCCAGCAGCCAACAGGGGACTAGCGGGAGAAATGAGCAGTTCTTC
J: TRBJ1-2; size: once; D: .; V: TRBV27; CDR3: CASSLGPTGYGYTF; DNA: TGTGCCAGCAGTTTAGGGCCTACCGGCTATGGCTACACCTTC
J: TRBJ1-6; size: .; D: TRBD1; V: TRBV28; CDR3: CASRKDRGFNSPLHF; DNA: TGTGCCAGCAGGAAGGACAGGGGTTTTAATTCACCCCTCCACTTT
J: TRBJ2-1; size: .; D: .; V: TRBV7-2; CDR3: CASSLGGGRSAYNEQFF; DNA: TGTGCCAGCAGCTTAGGAGGCGGGCGCAGCGCCTACAATGAGCAGTTCTTC
J: TRBJ1-3; size: many; D: .; V: TRBV14; CDR3: CASSQEVPGNSGNTIYF; DNA: TGTGCCAGCAGCCAAGAGGTCCCAGGGAACTCTGGAAACACCATATATTTT
J: TRBJ1-6; size: .; D: TRBD1; V: TRBV20-1; CDR3: CSASFGTVNSPLHF; DNA: TGCAGTGCTAGTTTCGGGACAGTGAATTCACCCCTCCACTTT
J: TRBJ1-5; size: .; D: TRBD1; V: TRBV30; CDR3: CAWSVMGQGANQPQHF; DNA: TGTGCCTGGAGTGTCATGGGACAGGGGGCAAATCAGCCCCAGCATTTT
J: TRBJ1-1; size: .; D: TRBD1; V: TRBV5-6; CDR3: CASSLGDRYTEAFF; DNA: TGTGCCAGCAGCTTAGGGGACAGATACACTGAAGCTTTCTTT
J: TRBJ1-5; size: .; D: .; V: TRBV28; CDR3: CASSKGQFATGSSNQPQHF; DNA: TGTGCCAGCAGCAAAGGACAGTTTGCTACGGGAAGTAGCAATCAGCCCCAGCATTTT
J: TRBJ2-7; size: .; D: .; V: TRBV4-2; CDR3: CASSQAGPGAYEQYF; DNA: TGTGCCAGCAGCCAGGCGGGACCCGGAGCCTACGAGCAGTACTTC
J: TRBJ1-2; size: .; D: .; V: TRBV7-8; CDR3: CASSLATQVLGGYTF; DNA: TGTGCCAGCAGCTTAGCCACACAGGTTCTGGGTGGCTACACCTTC
J: TRBJ2-7; size: .; D: TRBD1; V: TRBV6-6; CDR3: CASSWTGLYEQYF; DNA: TGTGCCAGCAGCTGGACAGGTTTGTACGAGCAGTACTTC
J: TRBJ1-1; size: .; D: .; V: TRBV6-5; CDR3: CASSYTLPPGGTEAFF; DNA: TGTGCCAGCAGTTACACCCTCCCTCCGGGTGGCACTGAAGCTTTCTTT
J: TRBJ1-1; size: .; D: TRBD1; V: TRBV3-1/TRBV3-2; CDR3: CASSQGTGYVTEAFF; DNA: TGTGCCAGCAGCCAAGGGACAGGGTATGTCACTGAAGCTTTCTTT
J: TRBJ2-5; size: .; D: TRBD1; V: TRBV27; CDR3: CASSQGAQGRETQYF; DNA: TGTGCCAGCAGTCAGGGGGCGCAGGGTAGAGAGACCCAGTACTTC
J: TRBJ1-1; size: few; D: .; V: TRBV5-1; CDR3: CASSWRGMNTEAFF; DNA: TGCGCCAGCAGCTGGCGGGGGATGAACACTGAAGCTTTCTTT
J: TRBJ2-3; size: .; D: .; V: TRBV4-3; CDR3: CASSQDHDRAQYF; DNA: TGCGCCAGCAGCCAAGATCACGACAGAGCGCAGTATTTT
J: TRBJ1-1; size: few; D: .; V: TRBV6-2/TRBV6-3; CDR3: CASSYRIGGEAFF; DNA: TGTGCCAGCAGTTACCGGATAGGGGGTGAAGCTTTCTTT
J: TRBJ1-2; size: .; D: .; V: TRBV5-8; CDR3: CASTPRDSYGYTF; DNA: TGTGCCAGCACGCCACGTGACAGCTATGGCTACACCTTC
J: TRBJ2-1; size: .; D: .; V: TRBV10-3; CDR3: CAISERQNNEQFF; DNA: TGTGCCATCAGTGAGAGACAGAACAATGAGCAGTTCTTC
J: TRBJ2-7; size: .; D: TRBD1; V: TRBV19; CDR3: CASSILSGGQGRYEQYF; DNA: TGTGCCAGTAGTATCCTCTCAGGGGGACAGGGGCGATACGAGCAGTACTTC
J: TRBJ1-2; size: .; D: .; V: TRBV25-1; CDR3: CASSEGGNYGYTF; DNA: TGTGCCAGCAGTGAAGGCGGTAACTATGGCTACACCTTC
J: TRBJ2-2; size: .; D: TRBD2; V: TRBV6-5; CDR3: CASRGGLSNTGELFF; DNA: TGTGCCAGCAGGGGGGGACTATCGAACACCGGGGAGCTGTTTTTT
J: TRBJ1-6; size: .; D: .; V: TRBV5-1; CDR3: CASSLEQTSASPLHF; DNA: TGCGCCAGCAGCTTGGAACAGACTAGCGCTTCACCCCTCCACTTT
J: TRBJ2-5; size: .; D: .; V: TRBV15; CDR3: CATSRDPGQETQYF; DNA: TGTGCCACCAGCAGAGATCCGGGTCAAGAGACCCAGTACTTC
J: TRBJ1-4; size: .; D: .; V: TRBV7-9; CDR3: CASSFWSVSSEKLFF; DNA: TGTGCCAGCAGCTTTTGGTCCGTTAGCAGCGAAAAACTGTTTTTT
J: TRBJ2-7; size: .; D: .; V: TRBV28; CDR3: CASSLQVRPINSYEQYF; DNA: TGTGCCAGCAGTTTGCAGGTTCGACCAATCAACTCCTACGAGCAGTACTTC
J: TRBJ1-1; size: .; D: .; V: TRBV2; CDR3: CASSPQGPEVGTEAFF; DNA: TGTGCCAGCAGTCCACAGGGACCCGAGGTGGGCACTGAAGCTTTCTTT
J: TRBJ1-5; size: many; D: TRBD1; V: TRBV5-6; CDR3: CASSYRGGGQPQHF; DNA: TGTGCCAGCAGCTACAGGGGGGGAGGTCAGCCCCAGCATTTT
J: TRBJ1-2; size: .; D: .; V: TRBV27; CDR3: CASSSQGYGYTF; DNA: TGTGCCAGCAGTTCGCAGGGCTATGGCTACACCTTC
J: TRBJ1-6; size: .; D: .; V: TRBV9; CDR3: CASSGGRGYNSPLHF; DNA: TGTGCCAGCAGCGGAGGACGGGGCTATAATTCACCCCTCCACTTT
J: TRBJ1-2; size: .; D: .; V: TRBV10-3; CDR3: CAVSRAGDYGYTF; DNA: TGTGCCGTATCTCGTGCGGGGGACTATGGCTACACCTTC
J: TRBJ2-5; size: .; D: .; V: TRBV23-1; CDR3: CASSPSCRSQETQYF; DNA: TGCGCCAGCAGTCCGTCGTGCAGGTCCCAAGAGACCCAGTACTTC
J: TRBJ1-1; size: .; D: TRBD1; V: TRBV10-1; CDR3: CASSERGLTEAFF; DNA: TGCGCCAGCAGTGAAAGGGGGCTCACTGAAGCTTTCTTT
J: TRBJ1-2; size: .; D: TRBD1; V: TRBV12-5; CDR3: CASGLAGTASIYGYTF; DNA: TGTGCTAGTGGTTTGGCCGGGACAGCCTCGATCTATGGCTACACCTTC
J: TRBJ1-5; size: .; D: TRBD1; V: TRBV2; CDR3: CASRAGQVGQPQHF; DNA: TGTGCCAGCAGAGCGGGACAGGTGGGTCAGCCCCAGCATTTT
J: TRBJ2-7; size: .; D: .; V: TRBV19; CDR3: CASTDIQGGEQYF; DNA: TGTGCCAGCACTGATATACAGGGCGGCGAGCAGTACTTC
J: TRBJ2-1; size: .; D: TRBD1; V: TRBV28; CDR3: CASSLWGDREPLDNEQFF; DNA: TGTGCCAGCAGCCTATGGGGGGACAGGGAACCCCTGGACAATGAGCAGTTCTTC
J: TRBJ2-1; size: .; D: .; V: TRBV5-1; CDR3: CASSLKGTPLSYNEQFF; DNA: TGCGCCAGCAGCCTTAAGGGGACACCACTCTCCTACAATGAGCAGTTCTTC
J: TRBJ2-5; size: .; D: .; V: TRBV9; CDR3: CASSVATGGSQETQYF; DNA: TGTGCCAGCAGCGTAGCTACCGGTGGGAGCCAAGAGACCCAGTACTTC
J: TRBJ2-7; size: .; D: TRBD2; V: TRBV6-5; CDR3: CASSSFSGRNSYEQYF; DNA: TGTGCCAGCAGTTCCTTCAGCGGGAGAAACTCCTACGAGCAGTACTTC
J: TRBJ2-2; size: .; D: TRBD1; V: TRBV19; CDR3: CASSPQGANTGELFF; DNA: TGTGCCAGTAGTCCACAGGGGGCGAACACCGGGGAGCTGTTTTTT